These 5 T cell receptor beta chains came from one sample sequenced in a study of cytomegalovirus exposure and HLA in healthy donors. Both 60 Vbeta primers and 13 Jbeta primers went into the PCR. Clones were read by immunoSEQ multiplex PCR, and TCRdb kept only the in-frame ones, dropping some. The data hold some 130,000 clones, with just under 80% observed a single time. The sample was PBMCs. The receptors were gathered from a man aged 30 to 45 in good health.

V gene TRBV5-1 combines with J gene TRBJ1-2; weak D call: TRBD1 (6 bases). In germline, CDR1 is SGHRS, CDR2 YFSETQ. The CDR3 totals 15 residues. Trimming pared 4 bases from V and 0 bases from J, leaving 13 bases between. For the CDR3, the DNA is TGCGCCAGCAGCACCTCTGGACAGTCTAACTATGGCTACACCTTC. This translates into CASSTSGQSNYGYTF.

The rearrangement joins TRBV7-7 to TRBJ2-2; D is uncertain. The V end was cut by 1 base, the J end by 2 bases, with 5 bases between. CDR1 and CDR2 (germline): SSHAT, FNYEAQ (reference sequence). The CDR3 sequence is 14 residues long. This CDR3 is CASSLESNTGELFF. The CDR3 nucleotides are TGTGCCAGCAGCTTAGAATCTAACACCGGGGAGCTGTTTTTT.

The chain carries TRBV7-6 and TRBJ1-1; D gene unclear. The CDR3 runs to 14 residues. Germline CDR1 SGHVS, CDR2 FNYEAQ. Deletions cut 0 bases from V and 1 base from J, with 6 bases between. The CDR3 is CASSLALRNTEAFF. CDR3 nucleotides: TGTGCCAGCAGCTTAGCGCTACGGAACACTGAAGCTTTCTTT. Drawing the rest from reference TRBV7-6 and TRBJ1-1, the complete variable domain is GAGVSQSPRYKVTKRGQDVALRCDPISGHVSLYWYRQALGQGPEFLTYFNYEAQQDKSGLPNDRFSAERPEGSISTLTIQRTEQRDSAMYRCASSLALRNTEAFFGQGTRLTVV.

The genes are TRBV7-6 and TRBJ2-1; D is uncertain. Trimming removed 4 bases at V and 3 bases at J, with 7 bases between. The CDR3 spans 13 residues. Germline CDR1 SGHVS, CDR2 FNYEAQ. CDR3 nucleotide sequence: TGTGCCAGCAGCTCTGAGCTCTACAATGAGCAGTTCTTC. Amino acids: CASSSELYNEQFF.

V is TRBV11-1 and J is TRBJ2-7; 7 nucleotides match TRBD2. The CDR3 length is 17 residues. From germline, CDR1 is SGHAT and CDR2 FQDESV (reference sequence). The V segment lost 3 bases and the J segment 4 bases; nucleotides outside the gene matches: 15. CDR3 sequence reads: CASSFGASGPLVYEQYF. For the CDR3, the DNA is TGTGCCAGCAGCTTTGGGGCTAGCGGCCCACTAGTATACGAGCAGTACTTC. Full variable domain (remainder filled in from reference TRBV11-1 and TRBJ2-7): EAEVAQSPRYKITEKSQAVAFWCDPISGHATLYWYRQILGQGPELLVQFQDESVVDDSQLPKDRFSAERLKGVDSTLKIQPAELGDSAMYLCASSFGASGPLVYEQYFGPGTRLTVT.